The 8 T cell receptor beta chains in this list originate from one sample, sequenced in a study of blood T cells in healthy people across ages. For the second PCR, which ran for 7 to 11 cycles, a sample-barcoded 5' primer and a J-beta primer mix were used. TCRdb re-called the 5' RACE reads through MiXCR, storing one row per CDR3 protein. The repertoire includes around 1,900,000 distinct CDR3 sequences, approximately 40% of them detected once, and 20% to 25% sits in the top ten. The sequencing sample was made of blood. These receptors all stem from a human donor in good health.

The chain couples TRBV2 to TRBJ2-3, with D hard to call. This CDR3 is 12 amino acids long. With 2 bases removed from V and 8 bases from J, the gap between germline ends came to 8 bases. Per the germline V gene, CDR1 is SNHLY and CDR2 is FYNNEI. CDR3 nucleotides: TGTGCCAGCAGTGAACAGACGGCTACGCAGTATTTT. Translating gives CASSEQTATQYF.

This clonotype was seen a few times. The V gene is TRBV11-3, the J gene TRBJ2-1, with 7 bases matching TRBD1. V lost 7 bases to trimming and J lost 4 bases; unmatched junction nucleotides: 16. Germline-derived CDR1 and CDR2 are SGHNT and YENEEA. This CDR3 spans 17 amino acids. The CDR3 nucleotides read TGTGCCAGCAATCCACGACAGGGAGACTATTCTTACAATGAGCAGTTCTTC. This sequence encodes CASNPRQGDYSYNEQFF.

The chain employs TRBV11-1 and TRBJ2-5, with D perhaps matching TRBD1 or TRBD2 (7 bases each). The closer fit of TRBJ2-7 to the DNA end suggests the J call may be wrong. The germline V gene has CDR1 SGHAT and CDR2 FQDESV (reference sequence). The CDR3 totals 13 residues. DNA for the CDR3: TGTGCCACTACGACAGGGAGGGACTACGAGCAGTACTTC. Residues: CATTTGRDYEQYF.

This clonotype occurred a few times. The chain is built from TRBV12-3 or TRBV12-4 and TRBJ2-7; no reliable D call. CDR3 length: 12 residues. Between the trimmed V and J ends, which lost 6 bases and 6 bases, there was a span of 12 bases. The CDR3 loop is CASRALPGEQYF. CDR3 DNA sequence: TGTGCCAGCAGGGCACTACCCGGCGAGCAGTACTTC.

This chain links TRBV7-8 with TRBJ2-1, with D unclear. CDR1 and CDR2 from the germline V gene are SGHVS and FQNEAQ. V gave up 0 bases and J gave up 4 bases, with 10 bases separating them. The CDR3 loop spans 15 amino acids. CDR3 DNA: TGTGCCAGCAGCTTAGCAGAGGTGGGATACAATGAGCAGTTCTTC. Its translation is CASSLAEVGYNEQFF. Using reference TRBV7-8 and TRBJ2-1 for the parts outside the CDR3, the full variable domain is GAGVSQSPRYKVAKRGQDVALRCDPISGHVSLFWYQQALGQGPEFLTYFQNEAQLDKSGLPSDRFFAERPEGSVSTLKIQRTQQEDSAVYLCASSLAEVGYNEQFFGPGTRLTVL.

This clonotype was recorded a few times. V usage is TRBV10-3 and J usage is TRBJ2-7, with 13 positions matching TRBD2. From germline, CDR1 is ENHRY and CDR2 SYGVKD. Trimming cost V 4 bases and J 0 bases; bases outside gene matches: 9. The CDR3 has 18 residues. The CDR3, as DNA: TGTGCCATCAGTGGGACTAGCGGGGGCCCAAGTTCCTCCTACGAGCAGTACTTC. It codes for CAISGTSGGPSSSYEQYF.

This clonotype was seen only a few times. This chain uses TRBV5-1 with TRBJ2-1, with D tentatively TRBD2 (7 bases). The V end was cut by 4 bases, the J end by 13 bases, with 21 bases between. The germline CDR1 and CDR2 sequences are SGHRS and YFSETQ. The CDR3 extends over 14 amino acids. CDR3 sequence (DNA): TGCGCCAGCAGCCTACCTAGGGGGGAGGGTGAACAGTTCTTC. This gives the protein CASSLPRGEGEQFF.

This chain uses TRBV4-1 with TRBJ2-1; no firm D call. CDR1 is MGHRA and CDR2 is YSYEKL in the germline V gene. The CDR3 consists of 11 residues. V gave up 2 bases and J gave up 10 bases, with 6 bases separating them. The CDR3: CASSQMTEQFF. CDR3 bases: TGCGCCAGCAGCCAAATGACAGAGCAGTTCTTC.